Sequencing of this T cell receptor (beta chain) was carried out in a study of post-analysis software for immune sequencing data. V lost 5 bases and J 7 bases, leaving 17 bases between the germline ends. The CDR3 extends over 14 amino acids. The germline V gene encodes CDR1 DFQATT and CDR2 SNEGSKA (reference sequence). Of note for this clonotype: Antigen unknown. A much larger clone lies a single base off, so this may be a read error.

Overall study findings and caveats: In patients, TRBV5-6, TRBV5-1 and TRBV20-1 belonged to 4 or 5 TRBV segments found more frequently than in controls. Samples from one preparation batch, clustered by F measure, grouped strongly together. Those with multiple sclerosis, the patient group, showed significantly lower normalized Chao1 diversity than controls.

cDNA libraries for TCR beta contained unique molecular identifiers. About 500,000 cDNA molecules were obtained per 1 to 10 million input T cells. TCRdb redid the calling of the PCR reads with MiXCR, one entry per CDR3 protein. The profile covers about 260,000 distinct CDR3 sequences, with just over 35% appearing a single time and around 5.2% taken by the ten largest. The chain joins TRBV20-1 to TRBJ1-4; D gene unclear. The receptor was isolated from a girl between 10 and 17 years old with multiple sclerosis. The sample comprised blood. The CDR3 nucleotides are TGCAGTGCTGGAGGGCAGCCTGTCGGTGAAAAACTGTTTTTT. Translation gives CSAGGQPVGEKLFF.